These 3 T cell receptor beta chains were sequenced from one sample in a study of cytomegalovirus exposure and HLA in healthy donors. It was with 60 Vbeta and 13 Jbeta primers that the PCR ran. The protocol was immunoSEQ multiplex PCR, while the TCRdb copy is restricted to in-frame clones and leaves out a portion. Of fewer than 110,000 clones listed, around three quarters are singletons. Sequenced input: PBMCs. The receptors were gathered from a woman aged 18-35 years in good health and CMV-seropositive.

The chain carries TRBV7-9 and TRBJ1-4; 8 bases fit TRBD1. Germline V gives CDR1 SEHNR, CDR2 FQNEAQ (reference sequence). The CDR3 loop spans 13 amino acids. V lost 5 bases and J lost 11; bases outside the gene matches: 7. In DNA form, the CDR3 reads TGTGCCAGCAGCAACAAGGACAGGGAGAAACTGTTTTTT. Translating gives CASSNKDREKLFF.

V gene TRBV18 combines with J gene TRBJ2-5; 7 bases are shared with TRBD1. The J segment lost 3 bases and the V segment lost 1 base, leaving 5 bases of the junction unmatched. Germline V gene data show CDR1 as KGHSH and CDR2 as LQKENI. The CDR3 runs to 15 residues. The CDR3: CASSPRDSDKETQYF. The CDR3 DNA reads TGTGCCAGCTCACCACGGGACAGCGACAAAGAGACCCAGTACTTC.

The V gene is TRBV19, the J gene TRBJ1-5; D might be TRBD1 (5 bases). Germline V lookup: CDR1 LNHDA, CDR2 SQIVND (reference sequence). This CDR3 region has 13 residues. Deletions cut 9 bases from V and 0 bases from J, with 9 bases between. The CDR3 region is CASTDTSNQPQHF. The CDR3 DNA is TGTGCCAGCACGGACACTAGCAATCAGCCCCAGCATTTT.